The rows below give T cell receptor beta chains drawn from one sample of a study of blood T cell repertoires in COVID-19. Method: immunoSEQ multiplex PCR; TCRdb's copy keeps in-frame clones and lacks some. The table shows about 71,000 clones, with 89% occurring only once. The sequenced sample consisted of peripheral blood. These receptor sequences come from a man over 45 with active COVID-19. Each CDR3 is given with its conserved first and last residue. Fields, in order: V gene, D gene, J gene, clone size, CDR3 DNA, CDR3 protein. D genes are given only for firm matches. Size is omitted from some rows. Given values are once, few, many or a class for expanded clones.

TRBV2	TRBD1	TRBJ1-5	.	TGTGCCAGCAATCGACAGGGGCTGGATCAGCCCCAGCATTTT	CASNRQGLDQPQHF
TRBV19	TRBD2	TRBJ2-3	.	TGTGCCAGTAGGCGGGACGGGACTAGCGGAAGCACAGATACGCAGTATTTT	CASRRDGTSGSTDTQYF
TRBV7-9	.	TRBJ1-4	once	TGTGCCAGCAGCTTGACCTTCTCAGCGGATGAAAAACTGTTTTTT	CASSLTFSADEKLFF
TRBV6-2/TRBV6-3	TRBD2	TRBJ2-1	.	TGTGCCAGCAGTCCCTCCCGGACTAGTAGGTATGAGCAGTTCTTC	CASSPSRTSRYEQFF
TRBV9	.	TRBJ1-2	.	TGTGCCAGCAGCGCCCGCCGGAGTTCGGCTTTGGGCTACACCTTC	CASSARRSSALGYTF
TRBV6-2/TRBV6-3	.	TRBJ1-2	.	TGTGCCAGCAGTGGGTCCCCGGAGACGCTCTATGGCTACACCTTC	CASSGSPETLYGYTF
TRBV5-1	TRBD1	TRBJ2-5	.	TGCGCCAGCAGCTTGGGACAGGGGGTTAGAGAGACCCAGTACTTC	CASSLGQGVRETQYF
TRBV3-1/TRBV3-2	TRBD2	TRBJ2-7	.	TGTGCCAGCAGCCAAGCTGGTAGCGGGGGGCCCTACGAGCAGTACTTC	CASSQAGSGGPYEQYF
TRBV19	.	TRBJ2-5	.	TGTGCCAGTAGTCCCCCCGGGTACCCTTCCCAGACCCAGTACTTC	CASSPPGYPSQTQYF
TRBV28	.	TRBJ1-1	few	TGTGCCAGCAGTTCCTCAAGGGGTTGGACTGAAGCTTTCTTT	CASSSSRGWTEAFF
TRBV5-5	.	TRBJ1-5	.	TGTGCCAGCAGCTGGGCCGTTTCGGGCAATCAGCCCCAGCATTTT	CASSWAVSGNQPQHF
TRBV4-1	TRBD1	TRBJ1-2	.	TGCGCCAGCAGCCAAGAGGGACAGGGGTTTGGCTACACCTTC	CASSQEGQGFGYTF
TRBV2	TRBD1	TRBJ2-1	.	TGTGCCAGCAAGGGCATTCCGGGACAGGGGGTTTACAATGAGCAGTTCTTC	CASKGIPGQGVYNEQFF
TRBV5-6	.	TRBJ1-2	.	TGTGCCAGCAGCTTGGCCCGGGTTATGGATGGCTACACCTTC	CASSLARVMDGYTF
TRBV7-2	TRBD1	TRBJ2-1	once	TGTGCCAGCATGGGGGGGACAGGGGACAATGAGCAGTTCTTC	CASMGGTGDNEQFF
TRBV12-3/TRBV12-4	TRBD2	TRBJ2-3	.	TGTGCCAGCAGTTTATGGCGGGGGTTCCAGTATTTT	CASSLWRGFQYF
TRBV7-2	.	TRBJ2-1	.	TGTGCCAGCAGCTTGGTACCCTCAAGGGAGTATGAGCAGTTCTTC	CASSLVPSREYEQFF
TRBV6-2/TRBV6-3	.	TRBJ2-1	.	TGTGCCAGCAGTCCGACATTGAGCTCCTACAATGAGCAGTTCTTC	CASSPTLSSYNEQFF
TRBV3-1/TRBV3-2	.	TRBJ1-6	few	TGTGCCAGCAGCAGTCGGGGTGGGGTCTATAATTCACCCCTCCACTTT	CASSSRGGVYNSPLHF
TRBV7-6	.	TRBJ1-5	.	TGTGCCAGCAGCTTAGTCGAGGGATTCAATCAGCCCCAGCATTTT	CASSLVEGFNQPQHF
TRBV7-9	TRBD1	TRBJ1-2	.	TGTGCCAGCAGCTTCGGACAGGGGCTATATGGCTACACCTTC	CASSFGQGLYGYTF
TRBV5-1	.	TRBJ1-4	.	TGCGCCAGCAGCTTAGCAGGCGGGCCTAATGAAAAACTGTTTTTT	CASSLAGGPNEKLFF
TRBV9	.	TRBJ2-2	once	TGTGCCAGCAGCGCCGTTACTAACACCGGGGAGCTGTTTTTT	CASSAVTNTGELFF
TRBV5-8	TRBD1	TRBJ2-7	.	TGTGCCAGCATTTTAGGGGACAGGGGCTACGAGCAGTACTTC	CASILGDRGYEQYF
TRBV15	TRBD1	TRBJ2-3	.	TGTGCCACCAGCAGGGGGACAGGGGGACTCATAGATACGCAGTATTTT	CATSRGTGGLIDTQYF
TRBV27	TRBD1	TRBJ1-5	few	TGTGCCAGCAGTTTCCGTGGACAGGGATTTCAGCCCCAGCATTTT	CASSFRGQGFQPQHF
TRBV3-1/TRBV3-2	TRBD2	TRBJ2-1	.	TGTGCCAGCAGCCAAAAGGGACTAGCGGGGGGCCGAAGCTCCTACAATGAGCAGTTCTTC	CASSQKGLAGGRSSYNEQFF
TRBV5-1	.	TRBJ1-1	.	TGCGCCAGCAGCTTAACGGGATCCGGGATGGGAGTCGCTTTCTTT	CASSLTGSGMGVAFF
TRBV19	TRBD1	TRBJ2-3	.	TGTGCCAGTAGTGGAATCGGACAGGGGTCAGATACGCAGTATTTT	CASSGIGQGSDTQYF
TRBV6-2/TRBV6-3	TRBD1	TRBJ1-2	.	TGTGCCAGCAGTCAGGCGCGGGACAGGGAGCACTATGGCTACACCTTC	CASSQARDREHYGYTF
TRBV6-2/TRBV6-3	.	TRBJ2-6	.	TGTGCCAGCAGCCCTATGGCCGAGGCCAACGTCCTGACTTTC	CASSPMAEANVLTF
TRBV6-5	.	TRBJ2-3	once	TGTGCCAGCAGTCCCCCTGGCACAGATACGCAGTATTTT	CASSPPGTDTQYF